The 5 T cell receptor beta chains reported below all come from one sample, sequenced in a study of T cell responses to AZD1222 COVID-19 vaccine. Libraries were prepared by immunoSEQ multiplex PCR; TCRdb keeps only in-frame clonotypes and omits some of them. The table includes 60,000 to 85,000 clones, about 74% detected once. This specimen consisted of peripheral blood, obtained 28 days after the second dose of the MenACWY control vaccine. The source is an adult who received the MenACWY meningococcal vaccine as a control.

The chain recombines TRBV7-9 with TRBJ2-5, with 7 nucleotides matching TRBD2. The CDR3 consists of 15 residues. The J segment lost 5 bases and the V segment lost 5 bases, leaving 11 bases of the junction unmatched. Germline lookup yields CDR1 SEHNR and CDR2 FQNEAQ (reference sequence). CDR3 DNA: TGTGCCAGCAGCCTCCGCGGGACTACCAACGAGACCCAGTACTTC. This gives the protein CASSLRGTTNETQYF.

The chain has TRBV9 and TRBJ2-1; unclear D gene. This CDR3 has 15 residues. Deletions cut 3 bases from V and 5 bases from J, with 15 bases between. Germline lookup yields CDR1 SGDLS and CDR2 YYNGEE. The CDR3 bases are TGTGCCAGCAGCGGAGGACCACGCTCTGACAATGAGCAGTTCTTC. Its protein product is CASSGGPRSDNEQFF.

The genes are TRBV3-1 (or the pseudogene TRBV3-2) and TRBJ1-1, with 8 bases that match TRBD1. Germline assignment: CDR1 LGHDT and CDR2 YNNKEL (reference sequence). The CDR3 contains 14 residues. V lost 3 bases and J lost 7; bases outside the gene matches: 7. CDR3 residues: CASSHRDRPREAFF. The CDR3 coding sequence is TGTGCCAGCAGCCACCGGGACAGGCCACGTGAAGCTTTCTTT.

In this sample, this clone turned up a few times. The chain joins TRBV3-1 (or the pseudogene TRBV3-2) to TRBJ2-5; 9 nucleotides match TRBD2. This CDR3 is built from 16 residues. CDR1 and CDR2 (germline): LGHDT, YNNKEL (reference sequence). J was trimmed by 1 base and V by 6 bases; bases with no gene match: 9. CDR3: CASSPGLARSQETQYF. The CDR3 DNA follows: TGTGCCAGCAGTCCTGGACTAGCGAGGAGCCAAGAGACCCAGTACTTC.

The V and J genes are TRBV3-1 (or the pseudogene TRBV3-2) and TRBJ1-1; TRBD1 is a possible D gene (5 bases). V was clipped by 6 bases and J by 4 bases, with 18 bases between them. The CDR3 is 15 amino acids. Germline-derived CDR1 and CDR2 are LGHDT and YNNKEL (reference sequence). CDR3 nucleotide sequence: TGTGCCAGCAGTATCACGCAGGGAGCTCGCACTGAAGCTTTCTTT. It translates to CASSITQGARTEAFF.